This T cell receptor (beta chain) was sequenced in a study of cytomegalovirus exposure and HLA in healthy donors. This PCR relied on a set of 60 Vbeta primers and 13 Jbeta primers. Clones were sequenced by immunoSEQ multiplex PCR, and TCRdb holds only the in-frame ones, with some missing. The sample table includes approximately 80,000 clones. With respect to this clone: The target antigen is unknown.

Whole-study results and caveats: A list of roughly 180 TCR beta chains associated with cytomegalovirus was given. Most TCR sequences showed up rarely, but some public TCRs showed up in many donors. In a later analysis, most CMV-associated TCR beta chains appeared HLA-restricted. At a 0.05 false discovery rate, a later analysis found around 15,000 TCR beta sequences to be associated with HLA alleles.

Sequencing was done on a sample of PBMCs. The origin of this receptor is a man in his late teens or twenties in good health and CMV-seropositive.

CDR3 DNA sequence: TGCGCCAGCAGCTCGGACAGCTACGAGCAGTACTTC. Protein sequence: CASSSDSYEQYF. V gene TRBV5-1 combines with J gene TRBJ2-7; a possible D gene is TRBD1 (6 bases). The ends were cut back, 3 bases at V and 3 bases at J, with 7 bases in the middle. The length of the CDR3 is 12 residues. In germline, CDR1 is SGHRS, CDR2 YFSETQ.